These T cell receptor beta chains were read from a single sample in a study of graft-versus-host responses after intestinal transplantation. Their recognized antigens are unknown. Measured with immunoSEQ multiplex PCR; TCRdb has only the in-frame clones, and not every one. The sample shows roughly 100,000 clones, roughly 93% of them seen only once. This specimen consisted of unstimulated CD8+ T cells sorted from spleen or lymph node cells, obtained before intestinal transplant. Source of these receptors: a human donor who received an intestinal transplant. Both conserved end residues are trimmed from each CDR3. Each record gives: V gene, J gene, CDR3 protein.

V: TRBV11-2
J: TRBJ2-7
CDR3: ASSATRDRGSYEQY

V: TRBV27
J: TRBJ2-1
CDR3: ASRQSGGYNEQF

V: TRBV13
J: TRBJ1-1
CDR3: ASNGGTTEAF

V: TRBV5-6
J: TRBJ1-1
CDR3: ASSLTPAPGGAF

V: TRBV30
J: TRBJ2-7
CDR3: ACPPRQGYEQY

V: TRBV6-5
J: TRBJ2-3
CDR3: ASFLGDTQY

V: TRBV27
J: TRBJ1-5
CDR3: ASSFGQDRQPQH

V: TRBV6-1
J: TRBJ2-5
CDR3: ASQIAGGPETQY

V: TRBV6-5
J: TRBJ1-1
CDR3: ASSPLENEAF

V: TRBV5-4
J: TRBJ2-7
CDR3: ASSSLSRGGLTYEQY

V: TRBV5-8
J: TRBJ2-3
CDR3: ASSIGTSGGTDTQY

V: TRBV5-1
J: TRBJ2-3
CDR3: ASSFRDTQY

V: TRBV4-1
J: TRBJ1-2
CDR3: ASSQVGGFNYGYT

V: TRBV9
J: TRBJ2-1
CDR3: ASSSPMRDEQF

V: TRBV5-1
J: TRBJ2-2
CDR3: ASSLLSGGANGELF

V: TRBV6-5
J: TRBJ1-2
CDR3: ASLGRGASYGYT